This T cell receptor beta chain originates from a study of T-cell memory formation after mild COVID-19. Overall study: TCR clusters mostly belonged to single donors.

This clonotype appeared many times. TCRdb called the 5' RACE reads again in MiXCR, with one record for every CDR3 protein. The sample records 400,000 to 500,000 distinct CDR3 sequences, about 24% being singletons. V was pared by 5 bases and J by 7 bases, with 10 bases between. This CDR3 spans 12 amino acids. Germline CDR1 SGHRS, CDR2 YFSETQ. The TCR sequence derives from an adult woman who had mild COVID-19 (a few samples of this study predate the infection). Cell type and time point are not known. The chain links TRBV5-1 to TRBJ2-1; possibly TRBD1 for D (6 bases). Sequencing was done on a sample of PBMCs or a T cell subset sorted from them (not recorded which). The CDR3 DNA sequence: TGCGCCAGCAGGTTAGGGGGAAATGAGCAGTTCTTC. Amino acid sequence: CASRLGGNEQFF.